Presented here are 17 T cell receptor beta chains from one specimen sequenced in a study of T cell responses to AZD1222 COVID-19 vaccine. Profiled with immunoSEQ multiplex PCR; TCRdb holds only in-frame clones, not every one. The sample lists over 150,000 clones, around 93% seen once, with roughly 1% in the top ten. The specimen was peripheral blood, collected 28 days after the second dose of the MenACWY control vaccine. The receptors stem from an adult who received the MenACWY meningococcal vaccine as a control.

V is TRBV6-5 and J is TRBJ2-1; 9 bases fit TRBD1. The germline gives CDR1 MNHEY, CDR2 SVGAGI. The CDR3 extends over 15 amino acids. V lost 5 bases, J lost 4 bases, and 6 bases stayed unmatched. The CDR3 DNA follows: TGTGCCAGCAGTCACGGGACAGGGTATTACAATGAGCAGTTCTTC. Translated, it gives CASSHGTGYYNEQFF.

The rearrangement joins TRBV30 to TRBJ1-1; a weak D match, TRBD1 (6 bases). The germline V gene has CDR1 GTSNPN and CDR2 SVGIG (reference sequence). This CDR3 spans 13 amino acids. V lost 2 bases and J lost 4, with 11 bases in between. CDR3 DNA: TGTGCCTGGAGTCGAGGGGGAAGCACTGAAGCTTTCTTT. Amino acid sequence: CAWSRGGSTEAFF.

The rearrangement links TRBV7-2 to TRBJ2-7; TRBD1 aligns across 9 bases. V lost 5 bases and J lost 2; bases outside the gene matches: 4. Germline CDR1 is SGHTA and CDR2 is FQGNSA. The CDR3 spans 14 residues. The CDR3 DNA follows: TGTGCCAGCAGCCAACAGGGGGCGGCCTACGAGCAGTACTTC. Amino acids: CASSQQGAAYEQYF.

The chain has TRBV19 and TRBJ1-5, with TRBD1 matching 10 bases. Germline-derived CDR1 and CDR2 are LNHDA and SQIVND (reference sequence). Trimming at V came to 10 bases and at J to 1 base, leaving 7 bases not matched to a gene. The CDR3 is 15 residues long. The CDR3 here is CATRTGGRSNQPQHF. The CDR3 coding sequence is TGTGCCACGAGGACAGGGGGAAGGAGCAATCAGCCCCAGCATTTT.

The V and J genes are TRBV4-1 and TRBJ2-3, with TRBD2 matching over 9 bases. The CDR3 has 16 amino acids. J was trimmed by 0 bases and V by 3 bases; bases with no gene match: 4. The germline CDR1 and CDR2 sequences are MGHRA and YSYEKL. The CDR3: CASSQGGLASTDTQYF. The CDR3 bases are TGCGCCAGCAGCCAGGGGGGACTAGCTAGCACAGATACGCAGTATTTT.

V gene TRBV20-1 combines with J gene TRBJ2-7, with unresolved D. Trimming removed 3 bases at V and 2 bases at J, with 17 bases between. This CDR3 is 15 amino acids long. CDR1 and CDR2 from the germline V gene are DFQATT and SNEGSKA (reference sequence). The CDR3 is CSASSRLRIPYEQYF. CDR3 nucleotides: TGCAGTGCTAGTTCCCGATTGCGGATCCCCTACGAGCAGTACTTC.

This clone has a handful of counts. The chain employs TRBV5-1 and TRBJ1-1; D unresolved. Germline V gene data show CDR1 as SGHRS and CDR2 as YFSETQ. V was trimmed by 1 base and J by 1 base, leaving 11 bases between them. The CDR3 covers 15 residues. The CDR3 nucleotides are TGCGCCAGCAGCTTGAATCAGGTATCGAACACTGAAGCTTTCTTT. Translation: CASSLNQVSNTEAFF. The full variable domain, its missing parts supplied by reference TRBV5-1 and TRBJ1-1, is KAGVTQTPRYLIKTRGQQVTLSCSPISGHRSVSWYQQTPGQGLQFLFEYFSETQRNKGNFPGRFSGRQFSNSRSEMNVSTLELGDSALYLCASSLNQVSNTEAFFGQGTRLTVV.

This clone was recorded a few times. This chain connects TRBV6-2 or TRBV6-3 to TRBJ2-2; D is perhaps TRBD2 (5 bases). Germline CDR1 MNHEY, CDR2 SVGEGT. With 0 bases removed from V and 4 bases from J, the gap between germline ends came to 12 bases. The CDR3 loop spans 16 amino acids. This CDR3 is CASSYSKGVVTGELFF. For the CDR3, the DNA is TGTGCCAGCAGTTACTCGAAGGGAGTAGTCACCGGGGAGCTGTTTTTT.

The chain combines TRBV28 with TRBJ1-5, with D tentatively TRBD1 (5 bases). This CDR3 is 15 amino acids long. In germline, CDR1 is MDHEN, CDR2 SYDVKM. The germline V and J ends were trimmed by 8 bases and 5 bases, with 19 bases remaining between them. The CDR3 sequence is CASWGGGTSYQPQHF. CDR3 sequence (DNA): TGTGCCAGCTGGGGCGGGGGGACCTCCTATCAGCCCCAGCATTTT.

The chain uses TRBV19 and TRBJ1-5; D unclear. Germline CDR1 reads LNHDA; CDR2 reads SQIVND (reference sequence). This CDR3 region has 13 residues. V lost 1 base to trimming and J lost 6 bases, with 7 bases between them. CDR3 loop: CASSIGVAQPQHF. As DNA, the CDR3 is TGTGCCAGTAGTATAGGGGTTGCTCAGCCCCAGCATTTT. The whole variable domain, filled in from reference TRBV19 and TRBJ1-5, reads DGGITQSPKYLFRKEGQNVTLSCEQNLNHDAMYWYRQDPGQGLRLIYYSQIVNDFQKGDIAEGYSVSREKKESFPLTVTSAQKNPTAFYLCASSIGVAQPQHFGDGTRLSIL.

The rearrangement uses TRBV4-3 and TRBJ1-1; D ambiguous. Germline V lookup: CDR1 LGHNA, CDR2 YSLEER. The CDR3 is 15 residues long. V was clipped by 1 base and J by 3 bases, with 12 bases between them. This CDR3 reads CASSQGLTAYTEAFF. The CDR3, as DNA: TGCGCCAGCAGCCAAGGTCTTACGGCCTACACTGAAGCTTTCTTT.

The CDR3 region has the DNA TGCGCCAGCAGGGGTCGGACGTACGGCTCTGGAAACACCATATATTTT. This encodes CASRGRTYGSGNTIYF. The chain uses TRBV10-1 and TRBJ1-3; D is unresolved. The germline V and J ends were trimmed by 6 bases and 0 bases, with 15 bases remaining between them. Germline CDR1 is WNHNN and CDR2 is SYGVQD (reference sequence). This CDR3 is 16 amino acids long.

The chain uses TRBV6-6 and TRBJ1-3; tentative D call: TRBD1 (5 bases). The CDR3 spans 17 residues. Germline V lookup: CDR1 MNHNY, CDR2 SVGAGI (reference sequence). The V gene lost 5 bases and the J gene lost 0 bases, with 17 bases spanning the gap. This CDR3 is CASSQWGGVSSGNTIYF. The CDR3 bases are TGTGCCAGCAGTCAATGGGGGGGGGTGAGCTCTGGAAACACCATATATTTT.

The genes are TRBV7-9 and TRBJ2-3, with 9 bases aligning to TRBD2. Germline V gives CDR1 SEHNR, CDR2 FQNEAQ (reference sequence). The CDR3 covers 17 residues. After removal of 5 bases from V and 0 bases from J, the junction contained 9 bases not matched to a gene. DNA for the CDR3: TGTGCCAGCAGCCGCCGGGGGAGCGGGGGGAGCACAGATACGCAGTATTTT. The encoded protein is CASSRRGSGGSTDTQYF.

The chain is built from TRBV5-1 and TRBJ1-2; 8 nucleotides match TRBD1. V lost 4 bases and J lost 5; bases outside the gene matches: 19. The CDR3 loop spans 18 amino acids. CDR1 and CDR2 (germline): SGHRS, YFSETQ. In nucleotides, the CDR3 is TGCGCCAGCAGCCTGGAGTCCTTAAGAGACAGGGGAGGGTATGGCTACACCTTC. This translates into CASSLESLRDRGGYGYTF.

This chain joins TRBV5-5 and TRBJ1-1, with D tentatively TRBD1 (5 bases). The CDR3 runs to 15 residues. V lost 4 bases to trimming and J lost 0 bases, with 13 bases between them. Germline CDR1 is SGHKS and CDR2 is YYEKEE (reference sequence). CDR3 sequence reads: CASSPPGTVNTEAFF. CDR3 nucleotide sequence: TGTGCCAGCAGCCCACCCGGGACGGTGAACACTGAAGCTTTCTTT.

The V gene is TRBV25-1, the J gene TRBJ1-1, with no clear D. Germline assignment: CDR1 MGHDK and CDR2 SYGVNS. V was trimmed by 2 bases and J by 6 bases, leaving 10 bases between them. CDR3 length equals 13 residues. The CDR3 sequence: CASSEPGRPEAFF. Here the CDR3 DNA reads TGTGCCAGCAGTGAACCTGGACGGCCTGAAGCTTTCTTT.